What follows is one T cell receptor beta chain and its context. Unique molecular identifiers tagged the TCRbeta library. TCRdb ran MiXCR on the PCR reads and lists one entry per CDR3 protein. The sample yields just under 550,000 distinct CDR3 sequences, around 17% seen once. This record comes from a study of T-cell reconstitution after alpha-beta-depleted transplantation in children. V was clipped by 6 bases and J by 3 bases, with 12 bases between them. The CDR3 covers 13 residues. CDR1 and CDR2 (germline): ENHRY, SYGVKD. Sample: PBMCs from the stem cell graft donor, taken from the stem cell graft. The chain recombines TRBV10-3 with TRBJ2-7, with no clear D. The receptor was derived from a human donor who donated a stem cell graft to a child with acute lymphoblastic leukemia. The CDR3 spells CAIRATTFYEQYF. Here the CDR3 DNA reads TGTGCCATCAGGGCGACAACCTTCTACGAGCAGTACTTC.